Following are 26 T cell receptor beta chains from one sample sequenced in a study of T cell repertoires in cytomegalovirus infection. One entry per CDR3 protein results from TCRdb running MiXCR on the reads. This sample has around 95,000 distinct CDR3 sequences; 29% occur once, and the top ten carry roughly 70%. Their antigens are not known. Material: CD8+ T cells from cultured PBMCs, obtained from culture after CMV antigen stimulation. These receptors all stem from a human donor in good health (CMV status not recorded). Some clones in this sample may be carry-over from other donors' samples.

A few counts support this clonotype. The chain recombines TRBV7-6 with TRBJ2-4, with D possibly being TRBD1 (6 bases). Germline CDR1 reads SGHVS; CDR2 reads FNYEAQ. Between the trimmed V and J ends, which lost 3 bases and 8 bases, there was a span of 14 bases. There are 14 residues in the CDR3. CDR3 in DNA: TGTGCCAGCAGCTTGACAGGTTTTTCTGACATTCAGTACTTC. It is translated as CASSLTGFSDIQYF.

This chain uses TRBV5-1 with TRBJ2-1, with D possibly matching TRBD1 (5 bases). CDR1 is SGHRS and CDR2 is YFSETQ in the germline V gene. V was clipped by 0 bases and J by 5 bases, with 15 bases between them. The CDR3 is 16 amino acids. The CDR3 protein is CASSLAWGRPNNEQFF. The DNA of the CDR3 is TGCGCCAGCAGCTTGGCCTGGGGCAGGCCGAACAATGAGCAGTTCTTC.

This clonotype appeared a single time. CDR3 region: CASSSPKASGGGTDTQYF. CDR3 nucleotide sequence: TGTGCCAGCAGTTCCCCCAAAGCTAGCGGGGGTGGAACAGATACGCAGTATTTT. This chain joins TRBV28 and TRBJ2-3; 10 positions match TRBD2. The V gene end was trimmed by 4 bases and the J gene end by 3 bases; junction bases not matched to a gene: 13. The CDR3 loop spans 18 amino acids. The germline V gene has CDR1 MDHEN and CDR2 SYDVKM.

The CDR3 DNA reads as TGTGCCAGCAGCAACCGTTTCGGTACCATGGGGTTCTTC. It is translated as CASSNRFGTMGFF. The V gene is TRBV7-9, the J gene TRBJ2-1; D not certain. CDR1 is SEHNR and CDR2 is FQNEAQ in the germline V gene (reference sequence). V gave up 5 bases and J gave up 15 bases, with 20 bases separating them. There are 13 residues in the CDR3.

The rearrangement uses TRBV5-8 and TRBJ1-4; D is unclear. The CDR3 covers 14 residues. Germline CDR1 and CDR2: SGHTS and YDEGEE. The V gene lost 1 base and the J gene lost 6 bases, with 10 bases spanning the gap. CDR3 in amino acids: CASSLYGPDEKLFF. The CDR3 coding sequence is TGTGCCAGCAGCTTGTATGGCCCGGATGAAAAACTGTTTTTT.

This rearrangement joins TRBV5-6 to TRBJ1-2, with unresolved D. The CDR3 is made up of 14 amino acids. Germline V CDR1 and CDR2: SGHDT, YYEEEE. Trimming shortened V by 4 bases and J by 8 bases, and 18 bases separated the two germline ends. CDR3 protein: CASSLYPGSEGYTF. The CDR3 nucleotides read TGTGCCAGCAGCCTCTATCCGGGATCAGAGGGCTACACCTTC.

This clonotype has only a few counts. The chain has TRBV29-1 and TRBJ1-1; D unresolved. CDR1 and CDR2 from the germline V gene are SQVTM and ANQGSEA. CDR3 length: 11 residues. The V end was cut by 3 bases, the J end by 5 bases, with 7 bases between. For the CDR3, the DNA is TGCAGCGTTGAGGGAGGAACTGAAGCTTTCTTT. Its protein product is CSVEGGTEAFF. The variable domain in full, with the rest retrieved from reference TRBV29-1 and TRBJ1-1, is SAVISQKPSRDICQRGTSLTIQCQVDSQVTMMFWYRQQPGQSLTLIATANQGSEATYESGFVIDKFPISRPNLTFSTLTVSNMSPEDSSIYLCSVEGGTEAFFGQGTRLTVV.

V and J are TRBV3-1 and TRBJ2-7, with D possibly matching TRBD2 (5 bases). The CDR3 is 12 amino acids. CDR1 is LGHDT, CDR2 YNNKEL, per germline (reference sequence). Trimming took off 5 bases at V and 0 bases at J, with 5 bases between the two ends. CDR3 DNA: TGTGCCAGCAGCGACTACTCCTACGAGCAGTACTTC. It specifies CASSDYSYEQYF.

This clonotype was counted at least ten times. The J gene is TRBJ1-2, the V gene TRBV7-2; TRBD1 aligns across 7 bases. V trimming: 5 bases; J trimming: 4 bases; junction bases outside the gene matches: 4. The CDR3 extends over 13 amino acids. In germline, CDR1 is SGHTA, CDR2 FQGNSA. DNA for the CDR3: TGTGCCAGCAGCCCGGACAGGACCTATGGCTACACCTTC. Protein: CASSPDRTYGYTF.

The chain is built from TRBV6-6 and TRBJ1-2; 10 bases line up with TRBD1. Germline CDR1 and CDR2: MNHNY and SVGAGI (reference sequence). Trimming removed 10 bases from V and 5 bases from J; junction bases left unmatched: 10. The CDR3 spans 14 residues. The CDR3 DNA is TGTGCCACCCAGGGACAGGGGCCGGGGTATGGCTACACCTTC. Translated: CATQGQGPGYGYTF.

In this sample, this clonotype turned up many times. The genes are TRBV12-3 or TRBV12-4 and TRBJ2-3; a possible D gene is TRBD1 (7 bases). V lost 2 bases, J lost 1 base, and 10 bases lay in between. This CDR3 contains 15 residues. CDR3 sequence (DNA): TGTGCCAGCAGTTTACGCAGGGGGGGCACAGATACGCAGTATTTT. Protein: CASSLRRGGTDTQYF.

The rearrangement uses TRBV12-3 or TRBV12-4 and TRBJ2-5, with 15 nucleotides matching TRBD2. V lost 5 bases to trimming and J lost 2 bases; unmatched junction nucleotides: 6. This CDR3 is built from 17 residues. This CDR3 is CASSPGLAGGFQETQYF. For the CDR3, the DNA is TGTGCCAGCAGTCCGGGACTAGCGGGGGGTTTTCAAGAGACCCAGTACTTC.

This clonotype appeared a few times. The chain recombines TRBV7-9 with TRBJ1-1; 8 bases match TRBD1. CDR1 is SEHNR, CDR2 FQNEAQ, per germline (reference sequence). Losses at the gene ends were 5 bases for V and 5 bases for J; bases not matched to a gene: 7. The CDR3 has 14 amino acids. The CDR3 protein is CASSDQGAETEAFF. DNA of the CDR3: TGTGCCAGCAGCGATCAGGGGGCGGAAACTGAAGCTTTCTTT.

This chain joins TRBV12-3 or TRBV12-4 and TRBJ2-7; 9 bases map to TRBD1. The CDR3 runs to 15 residues. Trimming took 5 bases from V and 7 from J; bases not matched to a gene: 12. The CDR3 region is CASSPPPHRGREQYF. CDR3 bases: TGTGCCAGCAGTCCGCCTCCCCACAGGGGGCGTGAGCAGTACTTC.

This clonotype has at least ten counts. The rearrangement links TRBV6-1 to TRBJ2-3, with D perhaps matching TRBD1 or TRBD2 (5 bases each). Germline V lookup: CDR1 MNHNS, CDR2 SASEGT. Trimming took 5 bases from V and 4 from J, leaving 13 bases between them. The CDR3 extends over 14 amino acids. The CDR3 DNA reads TGTGCCAGCAGTACGGGATTGGGGGCAGATACGCAGTATTTT. As protein: CASSTGLGADTQYF.

This clonotype was observed a handful of times. This chain links TRBV5-1 with TRBJ1-6; the D is unclear. This CDR3 is built from 14 residues. The germline V and J ends were trimmed by 1 base and 7 bases, with 9 bases remaining between them. The germline CDR1 and CDR2 sequences are SGHRS and YFSETQ. The CDR3: CASSLIDTNSPLHF. The CDR3 DNA sequence: TGCGCCAGCAGCTTGATAGACACGAATTCACCCCTCCACTTT.

The rearrangement links TRBV9 to TRBJ1-4; D call uncertain. The CDR3 runs 15 residues. The germline gives CDR1 SGDLS, CDR2 YYNGEE. The ends were cut back, 0 bases at V and 3 bases at J, with 9 bases in the middle. The chain's CDR3 is CASSVAGSSNEKLFF. The DNA of the CDR3 is TGTGCCAGCAGCGTAGCTGGAAGTTCTAATGAAAAACTGTTTTTT.

This clonotype has just a few counts. The J gene is TRBJ1-1, the V gene TRBV5-6, with D perhaps TRBD1 (5 bases). This CDR3 is built from 15 residues. Trimming pared 0 bases from V and 6 bases from J, leaving 15 bases between. The germline CDR1 and CDR2 sequences are SGHDT and YYEEEE. The CDR3 region is CASSLGDRENPEAFF. CDR3 DNA sequence: TGTGCCAGCAGCTTGGGGGACCGGGAAAATCCTGAAGCTTTCTTT.

The V call is TRBV27, the J call TRBJ1-2; D possibly corresponds to TRBD1 (5 bases). Germline assignment: CDR1 MNHEY and CDR2 SMNVEV (reference sequence). The CDR3 contains 15 residues. The V end lost 6 bases, the J end lost 2 bases, and 16 bases lay between the germline ends. Here the CDR3 reads CASSLVGQLNYGYTF. CDR3 in DNA: TGTGCCAGCAGCCTTGTCGGACAACTAAACTATGGCTACACCTTC.

This clonotype occurred a few times. The CDR3 protein is CASSPWQSTKQPQHF. CDR3 DNA: TGTGCCAGCAGCCCCTGGCAGTCAACGAAGCAGCCCCAGCATTTT. The V gene is TRBV5-6, the J gene TRBJ1-5; D is uncertain. The CDR3 length is 15 residues. Per the germline V gene, CDR1 is SGHDT and CDR2 is YYEEEE. V was pared by 4 bases and J by 7 bases, with 18 bases between.

This clonotype showed up just a few times. The rearrangement links TRBV7-9 to TRBJ1-1; a weak D match, TRBD1 (5 bases). Trimming took off 4 bases at V and 1 base at J, with 7 bases between the two ends. The CDR3 covers 13 residues. Germline V gene sequence: CDR1 SEHNR, CDR2 FQNEAQ (reference sequence). In DNA, the CDR3 is TGTGCCAGCAGCTGGGACCAGAACACTGAAGCTTTCTTT. Protein product: CASSWDQNTEAFF. Complete variable domain (other parts from reference TRBV7-9 and TRBJ1-1): DTGVSQNPRHKITKRGQNVTFRCDPISEHNRLYWYRQTLGQGPEFLTYFQNEAQLEKSRLLSDRFSAERPKGSFSTLEIQRTEQGDSAMYLCASSWDQNTEAFFGQGTRLTVV.

This clonotype was observed a few times. The chain links TRBV20-1 to TRBJ2-1; 12 bases align to TRBD1. Per germline, CDR1 DFQATT and CDR2 SNEGSKA (reference sequence). Trimming removed 6 bases from V and 4 bases from J; junction bases left unmatched: 4. The CDR3 consists of 14 residues. In DNA form, the CDR3 reads TGCAGTGCAGAGGGACAGGGGGCGTACAATGAGCAGTTCTTC. Translation: CSAEGQGAYNEQFF.

V usage is TRBV7-8 and J usage is TRBJ2-6; D possibly corresponds to TRBD2 (7 bases). The CDR3 sequence is 15 residues long. Germline V gene data show CDR1 as SGHVS and CDR2 as FQNEAQ. CDR3: CAARGALAGANVLTF. As DNA, the CDR3 is TGTGCTGCCCGGGGGGCGTTGGCTGGGGCCAACGTCCTGACTTTC.

The gene calls are TRBV19 and TRBJ2-5; TRBD2 agrees at 12 bases. Germline V gene lookup returns CDR1 LNHDA and CDR2 SQIVND (reference sequence). V shed 5 bases and J 4 bases; nucleotides not matched to a gene: 5. This CDR3 is built from 15 residues. CDR3 sequence reads: CASSLTSGGLETQYF. The DNA of the CDR3 is TGTGCCAGTAGTTTGACTAGCGGGGGCCTAGAGACCCAGTACTTC.

This clonotype was seen only a few times. J is TRBJ2-1 and V is TRBV12-3 or TRBV12-4; 10 bases fit TRBD1. Trimming took 3 bases from V and 14 from J; bases not matched to a gene: 1. CDR3 length: 11 residues. CDR3 DNA: TGTGCCAGCAGTTTCGGGACAGGGGAGTTCTTC. Encoded protein: CASSFGTGEFF.

V is TRBV6-5 and J is TRBJ1-2, with D hard to call. This CDR3 is 12 amino acids long. Germline V gives CDR1 MNHEY, CDR2 SVGAGI. The V end lost 10 bases, the J end lost 4 bases, and 13 bases lay between the germline ends. CDR3 DNA: TGTGCCACCGGAGGATGGGGCTATGGCTACACCTTC. Encoded protein: CATGGWGYGYTF.